Listed below are T cell receptor beta chains from one sample, sequenced in a study of control samples from healthy donors and cancer patients. Clones were sequenced by immunoSEQ multiplex PCR, and TCRdb holds only the in-frame ones, with some missing. The repertoire holds around 82,000 clones, with about 89% as singletons. The sequenced material came from blood. These receptors were taken from a man aged 50 to 59 in good health. Each CDR3 is given with its conserved first and last residue. A D gene is named only where the DNA matches it firmly. Expanded clones are given a class, and other clones once, few, many or no size at all.

j_gene,d_gene,abundance,v_gene,len,CDR3nt,CDR3aa
TRBJ1-1,-,-,TRBV7-8,14,TGTGCCAGCAGCTCAGAGTACATGAACACTGAAGCTTTCTTT,CASSSEYMNTEAFF
TRBJ1-1,-,-,TRBV5-1,14,TGCGCCAGCAGCTTGGCCGTAGCGGGCAGTAAAGCTTTCTTT,CASSLAVAGSKAFF
TRBJ1-4,-,-,TRBV10-3,13,TGTGCCACTGCCGGGACCCTCAGGGAAAAACTGTTTTTT,CATAGTLREKLFF
TRBJ2-3,TRBD2,-,TRBV9,16,TGTGCCCGCAGCGGGGGAGCGGGGGGGCGTGTAGATACGCAGTATTTT,CARSGGAGGRVDTQYF
TRBJ1-5,TRBD1,-,TRBV12-3/TRBV12-4,13,TGTGCCAGCAGTTTGGCAGGGGGTCAGCCCCAGCATTTT,CASSLAGGQPQHF
TRBJ2-7,-,-,TRBV4-3,14,TGCGCCAGCAGCCAAGGCCACGGATCCTACGAGCAGTACTTC,CASSQGHGSYEQYF
TRBJ1-2,TRBD1,-,TRBV19,14,TGTGCCAGTAGATCCGCGGACAGGGACTATGGCTACACCTTC,CASRSADRDYGYTF
TRBJ2-3,TRBD2,-,TRBV7-2,16,TGTGCCAGCAGCGCGGGACTAGCGGGGGAGGCAGATACGCAGTATTTT,CASSAGLAGEADTQYF
TRBJ1-3,-,once,TRBV7-2,15,TGTGCCAGCAGTTACATCGGAATCCCTGGAAACACCATATATTTT,CASSYIGIPGNTIYF
TRBJ2-3,-,-,TRBV27,15,TGTGCCAGCAGTTTTCTTGGAGGGAACACAGATACGCAGTATTTT,CASSFLGGNTDTQYF
TRBJ2-7,-,once,TRBV4-3,14,TGCGCCAGCAGCCCGAGTGCCCTTTCCTACGAGCAGTACTTC,CASSPSALSYEQYF
TRBJ2-7,-,-,TRBV12-3/TRBV12-4,12,TGTGCCAGCAGGGGCGCCGGGAACGAGCAGTACTTC,CASRGAGNEQYF
TRBJ2-1,TRBD2,once,TRBV7-9,15,TGTGCCAGCAGCTTATTCACTAGCGAGTACAATGAGCAGTTCTTC,CASSLFTSEYNEQFF
TRBJ2-7,-,-,TRBV11-2,12,TGTGCCAGCAGCTTAGCCCCGGGCGAGCAGTACTTC,CASSLAPGEQYF
TRBJ2-1,-,-,TRBV5-1,15,TGCGCCAGCAGCTTGGTTTCGGGGAGTATCAATGAGCAGTTCTTC,CASSLVSGSINEQFF
TRBJ1-1,-,-,TRBV3-1/TRBV3-2,14,TGTGCCAGCAGAAACAGGGAGGCGAACACTGAAGCTTTCTTT,CASRNREANTEAFF
TRBJ1-1,-,-,TRBV12-5,14,TGTGCTAGTGGCCACAGGGCGGTGAACACTGAAGCTTTCTTT,CASGHRAVNTEAFF
TRBJ1-2,-,-,TRBV19,16,TGTGCCAGTAGTATGGCCAGGGACATTAGCCCTCCGGGCTACACCTTC,CASSMARDISPPGYTF
TRBJ1-1,-,-,TRBV2,14,TGTGCCAGCAGAGTCGGGACGGAAGTCACTGAAGCTTTCTTT,CASRVGTEVTEAFF
TRBJ1-2,TRBD1,once,TRBV19,15,TGTGCCAGTAGTCCGGGGGCCGGACAGGTTTATGGCTACACCTTC,CASSPGAGQVYGYTF
TRBJ2-5,-,-,TRBV5-1,15,TGCGCCAGCAGCCAAGATACAGGGAATCGAGAGACCCAGTACTTC,CASSQDTGNRETQYF
TRBJ2-2,-,-,TRBV6-2/TRBV6-3,15,TGTGCCAGCAGTTACCAGGGGGGGCGGCTCGGGGAGCTGTTTTTT,CASSYQGGRLGELFF
TRBJ1-2,TRBD1,few,TRBV14,14,TGTGCCAGCAGCAAACGACAGGGCCCCTATGGCTACACCTTC,CASSKRQGPYGYTF
TRBJ2-2,-,-,TRBV6-5,15,TGTGCCAGCAGTCCGGCAAAGGCGCAGGGCGGGGAGCTGTTTTTT,CASSPAKAQGGELFF
TRBJ2-2,-,once,TRBV7-8,17,TGTGCCAGCAGCTTAGCTCGACTAGGCCTAACCGCCGGGGAGCTGTTTTTT,CASSLARLGLTAGELFF
TRBJ2-7,-,-,TRBV15,15,TGTGCCACCAGCGGACTGTCGGGCTTTACCTACGAGCAGTACTTC,CATSGLSGFTYEQYF
TRBJ1-1,TRBD1,-,TRBV10-3,14,TGTGCCATCAGTGAGAGGGACAGGGACACTGAAGCTTTCTTT,CAISERDRDTEAFF
TRBJ1-4,-,-,TRBV15,11,TGTGCCACCGGGGCCAGTGAAAAACTGTTTTTT,CATGASEKLFF
TRBJ1-1,-,-,TRBV9,9,TGTGCCAGCAGCGTAGGGGCTTTCTTT,CASSVGAFF
TRBJ1-1,TRBD1,-,TRBV2,14,TGTGCCAGCAGCGAGACAGGGCTGAACACTGAAGCTTTCTTT,CASSETGLNTEAFF
TRBJ2-2,TRBD2,once,TRBV19,17,TGTGCCAGTAGTTTCGGGCGGGGGGCTTCGTACACCGGGGAGCTGTTTTTT,CASSFGRGASYTGELFF
TRBJ1-1,-,-,TRBV3-1/TRBV3-2,14,TGTGCCAGCAGCCAAGTGGGGGGTAACACTGAAGCTTTCTTT,CASSQVGGNTEAFF
TRBJ1-6,-,few,TRBV27,16,TGTGCCAGCAGCCGGAAAGGGGAGACCCGTAATTCACCCCTCCACTTT,CASSRKGETRNSPLHF
TRBJ1-2,-,-,TRBV30,14,TGTGCCTGGATACCCCGCCTCTTGCCTTATGGCTACACCTTC,CAWIPRLLPYGYTF
TRBJ2-2,TRBD1,-,TRBV19,17,TGTGCCAGTAGTAAACTTAACAGGGGGCATTCGACCGGGGAGCTGTTTTTT,CASSKLNRGHSTGELFF
TRBJ1-2,TRBD1,-,TRBV18,13,TGTGCCAGCTCACTGGGACAGGATTATGGCTACACCTTC,CASSLGQDYGYTF
TRBJ1-1,TRBD1,-,TRBV20-1,17,TGCAGTGCTAGTGTCGCGGACAGGGGACGATCTAACACTGAAGCTTTCTTT,CSASVADRGRSNTEAFF
TRBJ2-7,-,-,TRBV5-6,13,TGTGCCAGCAGCTTGGGGGGCCACTACGAGCAGTACTTC,CASSLGGHYEQYF
TRBJ2-2,-,-,TRBV10-3,14,TGTGCCATCAGTGAGCAACAGGCCCAAGGGGAGCTGTTTTTT,CAISEQQAQGELFF
TRBJ1-2,-,-,TRBV3-1/TRBV3-2,14,TGTGCCAGCAGCCAAGAAAGGTCTACGCATGGCTACACCTTC,CASSQERSTHGYTF
TRBJ2-7,-,-,TRBV6-5,13,TGTGCCAGCAGTTACAGGCGAGCCTACGAGCAGTACTTC,CASSYRRAYEQYF
TRBJ1-5,-,-,TRBV2,14,TGTGCCAGCAGTGAGCAGACAGCAAATCAGCCCCAGCATTTT,CASSEQTANQPQHF
TRBJ1-5,-,-,TRBV14,17,TGTGCCAGCAGCCTCTGGGACACCCTATGGGGCAATCAGCCCCAGCATTTT,CASSLWDTLWGNQPQHF
TRBJ2-1,-,-,TRBV24-1,13,TGTGCCACCAGTGGTCCAGGGGCCAATGAGCAGTTCTTC,CATSGPGANEQFF
TRBJ2-7,TRBD1,-,TRBV5-6,14,TGTGCCAGCAGCTACCGGACAGGGGGCTACGAGCAGTACTTC,CASSYRTGGYEQYF
TRBJ1-5,-,-,TRBV5-4,17,TGTGCCAGCAGCTCTAAAGGCCCTTCGGATAAAAATCAGCCCCAGCATTTT,CASSSKGPSDKNQPQHF
TRBJ2-6,TRBD1,-,TRBV23-1,20,TGCGCCAGCAGTCAACCATTTCCGGGACAGGGGGTCCTTGGGGCCAACGTCCTGACCTTC,CASSQPFPGQGVLGANVLTF
TRBJ2-3,-,-,TRBV9,12,TGTGCCAGCAGCGTAGGGGTAGATACGCAGTATTTT,CASSVGVDTQYF
TRBJ1-1,-,-,TRBV4-2,17,TGTGCCAGCAGCCAACCTACTTACTGGGGGTCTAACACTGAAGCTTTCTTT,CASSQPTYWGSNTEAFF
TRBJ2-3,TRBD2,-,TRBV27,16,TGTGCCAGCAGTACCCGGTCCCGGGGGGGCCCAGATACGCAGTATTTT,CASSTRSRGGPDTQYF